This is a list of T cell receptor beta chains from one sample in a study of blood T cell repertoires in COVID-19. Only in-frame clones appear in the TCRdb table, and some are missing; sequencing was by immunoSEQ multiplex PCR. The data contain around 140,000 clones, roughly four fifths of them singletons. Sample: peripheral blood. These receptors all come from a human donor with acute or convalescent COVID-19. The donor label of this sample is uncertain. Each CDR3 is given with its conserved first and last residue. A D gene is named only where the DNA matches it firmly. Only part of the rows carry a size: once, few, many, or a class if the clone is expanded.

d_gene: .; v_gene: TRBV14; abundance: .; j_gene: TRBJ2-1; CDR3nt: TGTGCCAGCAGCCAAGAAGCCCTCAAGGGTCGGACTCTCAACAATGAGCAGTTCTTC; CDR3aa: CASSQEALKGRTLNNEQFF
d_gene: .; v_gene: TRBV30; abundance: few; j_gene: TRBJ2-1; CDR3nt: TGTGCCTGGAGTGTGCAGTATGAGCAGTTCTTC; CDR3aa: CAWSVQYEQFF
d_gene: .; v_gene: TRBV6-1; abundance: .; j_gene: TRBJ1-4; CDR3nt: TGTGCCAGCAGTGAAGCGCGGTTTGCAACTAATGAAAAACTGTTTTTT; CDR3aa: CASSEARFATNEKLFF
d_gene: TRBD2; v_gene: TRBV7-8; abundance: .; j_gene: TRBJ2-7; CDR3nt: TGTGCCAGCAGCTTAACTAGCGGGTACGAGCAGTACTTC; CDR3aa: CASSLTSGYEQYF
d_gene: .; v_gene: TRBV19; abundance: .; j_gene: TRBJ1-5; CDR3nt: TGTGCCAGTAGTATAGGAGGCGGGTATAGCAATCAGCCCCAGCATTTT; CDR3aa: CASSIGGGYSNQPQHF
d_gene: .; v_gene: TRBV19; abundance: .; j_gene: TRBJ1-4; CDR3nt: TGTGCCAGCAGAGGCCCGGTAAATGAAAAACTGTTTTTT; CDR3aa: CASRGPVNEKLFF
d_gene: .; v_gene: TRBV11-2; abundance: .; j_gene: TRBJ2-7; CDR3nt: TGTGCCAGCAGCCCTTTGAGGGGGGGACTCGAGCAGTACTTC; CDR3aa: CASSPLRGGLEQYF
d_gene: .; v_gene: TRBV7-2; abundance: .; j_gene: TRBJ2-7; CDR3nt: TGTGCCAGCAGCTTAGCTAGGGACACAATATTACACGGGGACTCCTACGAGCAGTACTTC; CDR3aa: CASSLARDTILHGDSYEQYF
d_gene: TRBD1; v_gene: TRBV5-1; abundance: .; j_gene: TRBJ2-7; CDR3nt: TGCGCCAGCAGCTTGGAGACAGGGGGGTTCTACGAGCAGTACTTC; CDR3aa: CASSLETGGFYEQYF
d_gene: TRBD1; v_gene: TRBV6-6; abundance: .; j_gene: TRBJ1-1; CDR3nt: TGTGCCAGCAGTCGATTCGTTGTCGGGCAGGGGGCGCGGGCTTTCTTT; CDR3aa: CASSRFVVGQGARAFF
d_gene: TRBD1; v_gene: TRBV7-9; abundance: .; j_gene: TRBJ1-2; CDR3nt: TGTGCCAGCAGCCCCGGGACAGGGGGGAGTGGCTACACCTTC; CDR3aa: CASSPGTGGSGYTF
d_gene: .; v_gene: TRBV30; abundance: .; j_gene: TRBJ1-1; CDR3nt: TGTGCCTGGTCCGTGGAGGGTCGCACTGAAGCTTTCTTT; CDR3aa: CAWSVEGRTEAFF
d_gene: .; v_gene: TRBV7-2; abundance: few; j_gene: TRBJ1-1; CDR3nt: TGTGCCAGCAGACCGGTCCCGGGAACCAACACTGAAGCTTTCTTT; CDR3aa: CASRPVPGTNTEAFF
d_gene: TRBD1; v_gene: TRBV7-2; abundance: .; j_gene: TRBJ2-7; CDR3nt: TGTGCCAGCAGCTTAGTCCGGGACAGAGTCCAAACCTACGAGCAGTACTTC; CDR3aa: CASSLVRDRVQTYEQYF
d_gene: TRBD2; v_gene: TRBV30; abundance: .; j_gene: TRBJ2-7; CDR3nt: TGTGCCTGGAGTGTACGGGGGGGTCCCGCCGAGCAGTACTTC; CDR3aa: CAWSVRGGPAEQYF
d_gene: .; v_gene: TRBV12-2; abundance: .; j_gene: TRBJ1-1; CDR3nt: TGTGCAAGTCGCTTAGAAGGAGGTACCGGGATTGTGAACACTGAAGCTTTCTTT; CDR3aa: CASRLEGGTGIVNTEAFF
d_gene: .; v_gene: TRBV18; abundance: .; j_gene: TRBJ1-5; CDR3nt: TGTGCCAGCTCACTGGGACACCCCAGCCAGCCCCAGCATTTT; CDR3aa: CASSLGHPSQPQHF
d_gene: .; v_gene: TRBV18; abundance: .; j_gene: TRBJ1-6; CDR3nt: TGTGCCAGCTCACCAGCGGCCAATTCACCCCTCCACTTT; CDR3aa: CASSPAANSPLHF
d_gene: TRBD1; v_gene: TRBV29-1; abundance: .; j_gene: TRBJ2-7; CDR3nt: TGCAGCGTTACCATGGACAGGGGTCCTTACGAGCAGTACTTC; CDR3aa: CSVTMDRGPYEQYF
d_gene: TRBD1; v_gene: TRBV19; abundance: many; j_gene: TRBJ1-5; CDR3nt: TGTGCCAGTACTACCTCCAGGGGGCAGGATCAGCCCCAGCATTTT; CDR3aa: CASTTSRGQDQPQHF
d_gene: TRBD1; v_gene: TRBV10-1; abundance: .; j_gene: TRBJ1-2; CDR3nt: TGCGCCAGCAGCCCTACAGGGGACAGTTATGGCTACACCTTC; CDR3aa: CASSPTGDSYGYTF
d_gene: .; v_gene: TRBV7-2; abundance: .; j_gene: TRBJ1-2; CDR3nt: TGTGCCAGCAGCCCCTCCCCGGGACAAGCCTATGGCTACACCTTC; CDR3aa: CASSPSPGQAYGYTF
d_gene: .; v_gene: TRBV11-2; abundance: .; j_gene: TRBJ2-7; CDR3nt: TGTGCCAGCAGCTTAGTGACGGGCTCCTACGAGCAGTACTTC; CDR3aa: CASSLVTGSYEQYF
d_gene: TRBD1; v_gene: TRBV11-2; abundance: .; j_gene: TRBJ2-7; CDR3nt: TGTGCCAGCAGCTTAGAGGGACAGCCAAGCAAGCAGTACTTC; CDR3aa: CASSLEGQPSKQYF
d_gene: .; v_gene: TRBV30; abundance: .; j_gene: TRBJ1-2; CDR3nt: TGTGCCTGGAGTGTAAATCTCGGACACCTAAACTACACCTTC; CDR3aa: CAWSVNLGHLNYTF
d_gene: TRBD1; v_gene: TRBV14; abundance: .; j_gene: TRBJ1-4; CDR3nt: TGTGCCAGCAGAAGGGGGCCTAATGAAAAACTGTTTTTT; CDR3aa: CASRRGPNEKLFF
d_gene: .; v_gene: TRBV6-1; abundance: .; j_gene: TRBJ1-2; CDR3nt: TGTGCCAGCAGTGAGGCAGGGGCAGACTATGGCTACACCTTC; CDR3aa: CASSEAGADYGYTF
d_gene: .; v_gene: TRBV12-3/TRBV12-4; abundance: .; j_gene: TRBJ1-6; CDR3nt: TGTGCCAGCAGTTTCCGGGGTTCACCCCTCCACTTT; CDR3aa: CASSFRGSPLHF
d_gene: TRBD2; v_gene: TRBV5-8; abundance: .; j_gene: TRBJ2-7; CDR3nt: TGTGCCAGCAGCTTGAGAAGCGGGGGGGCATCGAAGTACTTC; CDR3aa: CASSLRSGGASKYF
d_gene: TRBD1; v_gene: TRBV5-1; abundance: .; j_gene: TRBJ1-3; CDR3nt: TGCGCCAGCAGCGGAACAGGGGGCGGGAACACCATATATTTT; CDR3aa: CASSGTGGGNTIYF
d_gene: .; v_gene: TRBV5-1; abundance: few; j_gene: TRBJ2-2; CDR3nt: TGCGCCAGCAGCAGCCTACAGGGCAACACCGGGGAGCTGTTTTTT; CDR3aa: CASSSLQGNTGELFF
d_gene: TRBD1; v_gene: TRBV7-8; abundance: .; j_gene: TRBJ1-6; CDR3nt: TGTGCCAGCAGCGCCGGGACAGCGGATAATTCACCCCTCCACTTT; CDR3aa: CASSAGTADNSPLHF
d_gene: TRBD2; v_gene: TRBV6-4; abundance: .; j_gene: TRBJ2-1; CDR3nt: TGTGCCAGCAGTGAGTCTAGCGGGGGGAACAATGAGCAGTTCTTC; CDR3aa: CASSESSGGNNEQFF
d_gene: .; v_gene: TRBV21-1; abundance: .; j_gene: TRBJ1-3; CDR3nt: TGTGCCACTCTAGGGGGGGGAGGTTGGCCTCCTGGAAACACCATATATTTT; CDR3aa: CATLGGGGWPPGNTIYF
d_gene: .; v_gene: TRBV2; abundance: .; j_gene: TRBJ2-1; CDR3nt: TGTGCCAGCAGTCTCTTAAATGAGCAGTTCTTC; CDR3aa: CASSLLNEQFF
d_gene: TRBD1; v_gene: TRBV7-2; abundance: .; j_gene: TRBJ2-7; CDR3nt: TGTGCCAGCAGCTTAGCGGGGACAGGGACCTACGAGCAGTACTTC; CDR3aa: CASSLAGTGTYEQYF
d_gene: .; v_gene: TRBV7-9; abundance: .; j_gene: TRBJ1-4; CDR3nt: TGTGCCAGCAGCTTTGAGACAGTTAATGAAAAACTGTTTTTT; CDR3aa: CASSFETVNEKLFF
d_gene: .; v_gene: TRBV7-3; abundance: .; j_gene: TRBJ1-1; CDR3nt: TGTGCCAGCAGCAAGACAGGTCCTGCTGGGAACACTGAAGCTTTCTTT; CDR3aa: CASSKTGPAGNTEAFF
d_gene: .; v_gene: TRBV20-1; abundance: .; j_gene: TRBJ1-2; CDR3nt: TGCAGTGCTAGTCAGGTTTCGGTCACCTATGGCTACACCTTC; CDR3aa: CSASQVSVTYGYTF
d_gene: TRBD1; v_gene: TRBV5-1; abundance: .; j_gene: TRBJ1-3; CDR3nt: TGCGCCAGCAGCTTGGTCGACAGGGCTGCCTCTGGAAACACCATATATTTT; CDR3aa: CASSLVDRAASGNTIYF
d_gene: .; v_gene: TRBV15; abundance: .; j_gene: TRBJ1-2; CDR3nt: TGTGCCACCAGCAGAGATATAGGAGGCTATGGCTACACCTTC; CDR3aa: CATSRDIGGYGYTF
d_gene: .; v_gene: TRBV7-2; abundance: .; j_gene: TRBJ1-2; CDR3nt: TGTGCCAGCAGCTCGACGGTCGGGAACTATGGCTACACCTTC; CDR3aa: CASSSTVGNYGYTF
d_gene: TRBD2; v_gene: TRBV4-2; abundance: .; j_gene: TRBJ2-1; CDR3nt: TGTGCCAGCAGCCAAGGTGGGAGCGGGGGGCCAAGAATTAGACATGAGCAGTTCTTC; CDR3aa: CASSQGGSGGPRIRHEQFF
d_gene: .; v_gene: TRBV11-2; abundance: .; j_gene: TRBJ1-1; CDR3nt: TGTGCCAGCAGCACCTCGACACGCTTTGAAGCTTTCTTT; CDR3aa: CASSTSTRFEAFF